The next 2 T cell receptor beta chains were all read from a single sample in a study of tumor-infiltrating lymphocytes in localized non-small cell lung cancer. Using immunoSEQ multiplex PCR, the repertoire was profiled, and TCRdb retains in-frame clones only, with some absent. The profile shows roughly 10,000 clones, approximately 86% of them singletons. Sequenced sample: uninvolved lung tissue not adjacent to the tumor. These receptors came from a human donor with non-small cell lung cancer.

This sequence joins TRBV25-1 and TRBJ2-7; a weak D match, TRBD1 (7 bases). Looked up from germline, CDR1 is MGHDK and CDR2 is SYGVNS. Trimming left V 8 bases short and J 4 bases short, with 18 bases between. This CDR3 spans 14 amino acids. The CDR3 DNA sequence: TGTGCCAGCTTAGGGGCAGGGGGGTCGTACGAGCAGTACTTC. This translates into CASLGAGGSYEQYF.

V gene TRBV27 combines with J gene TRBJ1-1; D unresolved. This CDR3 region has 13 residues. V was shortened by 8 bases and J by 0 bases, with 10 bases between the two germline ends. Germline CDR1 MNHEY, CDR2 SMNVEV (reference sequence). CDR3 sequence: CASARLLNTEAFF. The CDR3 nucleotides read TGTGCCAGCGCAAGGCTGCTGAACACTGAAGCTTTCTTT.